The clone carrying this T cell receptor (beta chain) was seen a few times. CDR1 and CDR2 (germline): MNHEY, SMNVEV (reference sequence). V was clipped by 5 bases and J by 0 bases, with 14 bases between them. The CDR3 covers 16 residues. The source of the sample is a study of T-cell reconstitution after alpha-beta-depleted transplantation in children. The TCRbeta library was prepared with unique molecular identifiers. Each CDR3 protein gets one entry after TCRdb re-called the PCR reads with MiXCR. The repertoire holds about 78,000 distinct CDR3 sequences, with 13% to 15% as singletons. This sample comprised PBMCs, mostly from graft donor cells, obtained 180 days after TCRalphabeta/CD19-depleted stem cell transplant. The rearrangement joins TRBV27 to TRBJ1-5; TRBD1 is a possible D gene (5 bases). This TCR was recovered from a male patient between 2 and 10 years old who had a stem cell transplant for acute lymphoblastic leukemia, so the T cells may come from the graft donor. The CDR3 coding sequence is TGTGCCAGCAGTGCCCTTCGCGGGGCTAGCAATCAGCCCCAGCATTTT. It translates to CASSALRGASNQPQHF.